One and the same sample provided the 26 T cell receptor beta chains below, sequenced in a study of prognosis after radiotherapy for stage I lung cancer. Genomic DNA provided the template from which TCR beta CDR3 was amplified by two-round multiplex PCR. Gene-specific TRBV and TRBJ primers were used in PCR round one. TCRdb ran MiXCR on the multiplex PCR reads and lists one entry per CDR3 protein. The data show around 20,000 distinct CDR3 sequences, roughly 45% seen once. The sample was PBMCs, taken before or after stereotactic body radiation therapy (not recorded which). The receptors were sampled from a donor aged 50 or older with non-small cell lung cancer.

The V and J genes are TRBV6-2 or TRBV6-3 and TRBJ2-7; 14 bases are a match to TRBD2. Germline V gene data show CDR1 as MNHEY and CDR2 as SVGEGT. The length of the CDR3 is 17 residues. The V gene end was trimmed by 0 bases and the J gene end by 6 bases; junction bases not matched to a gene: 7. The DNA for the CDR3 is TGTGCCAGCAGTTACTCGGGGACTAGCGGGAGTTTGCGCGAGCAGTACTTC. This gives the protein CASSYSGTSGSLREQYF.

The chain couples TRBV27 to TRBJ1-5, with D possibly TRBD1 on 5 matching bases. This CDR3 is 13 amino acids long. CDR1 MNHEY and CDR2 SMNVEV come from the germline V gene (reference sequence). V was clipped by 3 bases and J by 11 bases, with 14 bases between them. The DNA of the CDR3 is TGTGCCAGCAGTTTGCGCTCCAGAGGGGCCCAGCATTTT. Translation gives CASSLRSRGAQHF.

This clonotype was seen at least ten times. One base away lies a much larger clone, so this may be a sequencing read error. This chain uses TRBV6-1 with TRBJ1-1; a possible D gene is TRBD1 (6 bases). The CDR3 has 16 residues. The ends were cut back, 8 bases at V and 4 bases at J, with 23 bases in the middle. The germline CDR1 and CDR2 sequences are MNHNS and SASEGT. The DNA of the CDR3 is TGTGCCAGCGGTCGGGCTTGGGGGCTCAGGGGCACTGAAGCTTTCTTT. Translation: CASGRAWGLRGTEAFF.

This clonotype was seen once. This likely stems from a read error, as it lies one base from a far larger clone. The genes are TRBV6-2 or TRBV6-3 and TRBJ2-1; 9 nucleotides line up with TRBD2. Trimming at V came to 6 bases and at J to 8 bases, leaving 8 bases not matched to a gene. Looked up from germline, CDR1 is MNHEY and CDR2 is SVGEGT. The CDR3 covers 14 residues. CDR3 nucleotide sequence: TGTGCCAGCAGCTCAGCAGCGGGAGGCGATGAGCAGTTCTTC. It specifies CASSSAAGGDEQFF.

The chain carries TRBV2 and TRBJ1-1; TRBD1 is a possible D gene (5 bases). V was clipped by 4 bases and J by 5 bases, with 14 bases between them. Germline CDR1 reads SNHLY; CDR2 reads FYNNEI. CDR3 length: 14 amino acids. The DNA for the CDR3 is TGTGCCAGCAGTGTCCACGGCCGGGGGACTGAAGCTTTCTTT. Amino acids: CASSVHGRGTEAFF.

The V and J genes are TRBV6-2 or TRBV6-3 and TRBJ2-3; perhaps TRBD2 as D (6 bases). The germline V and J ends were trimmed by 6 bases and 0 bases, with 13 bases remaining between them. This CDR3 contains 15 residues. The V gene's germline CDR1 is MNHEY and CDR2 SVGEGT. CDR3 region: CASSVGGVSTDTQYF. The CDR3 coding sequence is TGTGCCAGCAGCGTTGGCGGGGTTAGCACAGATACGCAGTATTTT.

A note on this clonotype: A far larger clone is one nucleotide away, so this likely arose from a read error. This chain joins TRBV7-9 and TRBJ1-6; no reliable D call. This CDR3 region has 15 residues. CDR1 and CDR2 (germline): SEHNR, FQNEAQ (reference sequence). The CDR3 protein is CASSSQRGRNSPIHF. The CDR3, as DNA: TGTGCCAGCAGCTCTCAACGCGGGAGAAATTCACCCATCCACTTT.

The rearrangement uses TRBV4-1 and TRBJ1-1; 7 bases are a match to TRBD1. Per the germline V gene, CDR1 is MGHRA and CDR2 is YSYEKL. The CDR3 has 14 residues. Trimming took 0 bases from V and 4 from J; bases not matched to a gene: 2. CDR3 amino acids: CASSQDSGGTEAFF. CDR3 nucleotide sequence: TGCGCCAGCAGCCAAGATTCAGGGGGCACTGAAGCTTTCTTT.

Concerning this clonotype: A read error is possible here, since a much larger clone lies one base away. The chain has TRBV6-1 and TRBJ2-5; D ambiguous. Between the trimmed V and J ends, which lost 6 bases and 5 bases, there was a span of 13 bases. This CDR3 contains 13 residues. The germline V gene encodes CDR1 MNHNS and CDR2 SASEGT. CDR3 sequence: CASSRWALETQYF. The CDR3 DNA sequence: TGTGCCAGCAGCCGGTGGGCCTTGGAGACCCAGTACTTC.

For this clonotype: One junction end does not reproduce the germline sequence, and a read error may be involved. This rearrangement joins TRBV6-2 or TRBV6-3 to TRBJ2-3; 7 bases agree with TRBD2. Germline assignment: CDR1 MNHEY and CDR2 SVGEGT. This CDR3 comprises 20 residues. CDR3 bases: TGTGTCAGCAGCCTTAATGGGCCGCTCGGGAGGACCACTAGCACAGATACGCAGTATTTT. Translation: CVSSLNGPLGRTTSTDTQYF.

The gene calls are TRBV12-3 or TRBV12-4 and TRBJ1-5; 8 bases line up with TRBD1. CDR3 size: 13 residues. V gave up 6 bases and J gave up 4 bases; unmatched junction bases: 2. CDR3 nucleotides: TGTGCCAGCAGAACAGGGGGAAATCAGCCCCAGCATTTT. Protein sequence: CASRTGGNQPQHF.

This chain joins TRBV28 and TRBJ1-1; possible D gene TRBD1, 5 bases. The length of the CDR3 is 16 residues. The ends were cut back, 2 bases at V and 0 bases at J, with 13 bases in the middle. Per the germline V gene, CDR1 is MDHEN and CDR2 is SYDVKM. Written as DNA, the CDR3 is TGTGCCAGCAGTTTACTGTTGGGACCGTTGAACACTGAAGCTTTCTTT. Protein sequence: CASSLLLGPLNTEAFF.

This clonotype was observed at least ten times. The V call is TRBV11-2, the J call TRBJ2-4, with 9 bases fitting TRBD2. Germline V gives CDR1 SGHAT, CDR2 FQNNGV. The CDR3 contains 16 residues. V shed 5 bases, J shed 6 bases, and the junction held 11 bases outside the gene matches. The CDR3 reads CASSTDAGGPGNIQYF. CDR3 DNA sequence: TGTGCCAGCAGCACAGACGCGGGAGGGCCCGGAAACATTCAGTACTTC.

About this clonotype: This likely reflects a read error, since a far larger clone is one base away. The V and J genes are TRBV11-3 and TRBJ2-1; 9 bases align to TRBD2. The germline gives CDR1 SGHNT, CDR2 YENEEA. This CDR3 is 14 amino acids long. The chain's CDR3 is CANSLAAGGDEQFF. CDR3 sequence (DNA): TGTGCCAACAGCTTAGCAGCGGGAGGCGATGAGCAGTTCTTC.

This clonotype was seen a single time. At one end the junction does not follow the germline gene, possibly because of a read error. The chain joins TRBV15 to TRBJ2-7, with D possibly being TRBD2 (6 bases). Germline loops: CDR1 LNHNV, CDR2 YYDKDF (reference sequence). The length of the CDR3 is 16 residues. Written as DNA, the CDR3 is TGTGCCACCAGCAGAGGAGAGGCATGGAGGGGCTCCGAGCAGCACTTC. Protein: CATSRGEAWRGSEQHF.

In the case of this clonotype: This could be a read error, since a much larger clone is one nucleotide away. The chain employs TRBV27 and TRBJ2-3; maybe TRBD2 (6 bases). The CDR3 runs 16 residues. Between the trimmed V and J ends, which lost 1 base and 4 bases, there was a span of 15 bases. The germline gives CDR1 MNHEY, CDR2 SMNVEV (reference sequence). This CDR3 is CASSLLGGSFADTQYF. The CDR3 coding sequence is TGTGCCAGCAGTTTATTGGGGGGTAGCTTCGCAGATACGCAGTATTTT.

This clonotype is a singleton in its sample. This chain joins TRBV6-2 or TRBV6-3 and TRBJ1-5; no clear D. CDR1 is MNHEY, CDR2 SVGEGT, per germline. Between the trimmed V and J ends, which lost 5 bases and 4 bases, there was a span of 12 bases. This CDR3 is 14 amino acids long. DNA for the CDR3: TGTGCCAGCAGTGTAGGTAAAGGTAATCAGCCCCAGCATTTT. Translation: CASSVGKGNQPQHF.

In the case of this clonotype: A read error may produce the germline difference seen at one junction end. The genes are TRBV28 and TRBJ1-2, with D possibly TRBD1 on 6 matching bases. The CDR3 totals 14 residues. Germline loops: CDR1 MDHEN, CDR2 SYDVKM. CDR3 in amino acids: CASTKYRERYGYTF. The CDR3 region has the DNA TGTGCCAGCACCAAGTACAGGGAGCGCTATGGCTATACCTTC.

In its sample, this clonotype was seen many times. The V gene is TRBV20-1, the J gene TRBJ2-5; D ambiguous. The V gene's germline CDR1 is DFQATT and CDR2 SNEGSKA (reference sequence). The ends were cut back, 5 bases at V and 5 bases at J, with 12 bases in the middle. CDR3 length: 12 residues. The CDR3 protein is CSASLGWETQYF. The CDR3 DNA reads TGCAGTGCTTCCTTGGGGTGGGAGACCCAGTACTTC.

About this clonotype itself: A single base separates this from a much larger clone, so it may be a read error. The V and J genes are TRBV7-6 and TRBJ1-4, with D perhaps TRBD1 (6 bases). Germline V gene data show CDR1 as SGHVS and CDR2 as FNYEAQ. The CDR3 is 16 amino acids. CDR3 amino acids: CASSRGQPMTNERLFF. The CDR3 nucleotides are TGTGCCAGCAGCCGAGGACAGCCCATGACTAATGAAAGACTGTTTTTT.

Comment on this clonotype: Only one base separates this from a far larger clonotype, so it likely reflects a read error. The V call is TRBV12-3 or TRBV12-4, the J call TRBJ2-7, with D perhaps TRBD1 or TRBD2 (5 bases each). V was cut by 7 bases and J by 3 bases, with 19 bases left in between. The CDR3 extends over 15 amino acids. This CDR3 is CASTLSGQGLYEQYF. The CDR3 region has the DNA TGTGCCAGCACTTTGAGCGGTCAGGGCCTCTACGAGCAGTACTTC.

Remarks on this clonotype: It is likely a read error, because the conserved phenylalanine at the end of the CDR3 is missing. The chain joins TRBV5-1 to TRBJ2-3, with a tentative D call TRBD2 (5 bases). The V and J ends lost 2 bases and 3 bases respectively, with 7 bases between them. The CDR3 spans 13 residues. Germline V gene data show CDR1 as SGHRS and CDR2 as YFSETQ. CDR3 nucleotides: TGCGCCAGCAGCTTTCTAGCTACAGATACGCAGTATCTT. Its translation: CASSFLATDTQYL.

The chain recombines TRBV11-2 with TRBJ2-1; tentative D call: TRBD2 (6 bases). The CDR3 length is 14 residues. V shed 3 bases and J shed 12 bases, with 18 bases lying between them. Per the germline V gene, CDR1 is SGHAT and CDR2 is FQNNGV. CDR3 coding DNA: TGTGCCAGCAGCTTGGAGGGTATAGGCCTTGGGCAGTTCTTC. It specifies CASSLEGIGLGQFF.

The rearrangement uses TRBV20-1 and TRBJ2-7, with a weak D call TRBD2 (5 bases). The CDR3 runs to 13 residues. The germline V gene has CDR1 DFQATT and CDR2 SNEGSKA (reference sequence). Trimming took 6 bases from V and 0 from J, leaving 12 bases between them. The CDR3 region is CSAPRALSYEQYF. CDR3 nucleotides: TGCAGTGCGCCGAGGGCCCTCTCCTACGAGCAGTACTTC.

The rearrangement links TRBV24-1 to TRBJ1-1; D not resolved. The CDR3 sequence is 11 residues long. Trimming stripped 6 bases from V and 8 bases from J, with 9 bases between. Germline V CDR1 and CDR2: KGHDR, SFDVKD. CDR3 nucleotide sequence: TGTGCCACCAGTTTCGGAGTCGAAGCTTTCTTT. This codes for CATSFGVEAFF.

Of note for this clonotype: It differs at one base from a far larger clone, so likely a read error. V usage is TRBV6-5 and J usage is TRBJ2-7, with 7 nucleotides matching TRBD1. Per the germline V gene, CDR1 is MNHEY and CDR2 is SVGAGI. The CDR3 covers 13 residues. The CDR3 region has the DNA TGTGCCAGCAGTCCCTACAGGGGCTACGAGCATTACTTC. Translated, it gives CASSPYRGYEHYF.